One and the same sample provided the 10 T cell receptor beta chains below, sequenced in a study of blood T cell repertoires in COVID-19. Produced via immunoSEQ multiplex PCR; TCRdb's table is partial and in-frame only. The sample includes fewer than 600,000 clones, nearly 90% of them seen just once. Material: peripheral blood. These receptors originate from a young man with COVID-19, enrolled during active disease.

This clone was found a few times. The V gene is TRBV5-4, the J gene TRBJ1-3; 7 bases map to TRBD1. V lost 5 bases and J lost 0; bases outside the gene matches: 5. CDR1 and CDR2 (germline): SGHNT, YYREEE (reference sequence). CDR3 length: 15 amino acids. The CDR3 loop is CASRKGQDSGNTIYF. CDR3 sequence (DNA): TGTGCCAGCAGAAAAGGACAGGACTCTGGAAACACCATATATTTT.

A remark on this clone: Other nucleotide sequences from this sample produce the same CDR3. This chain connects TRBV7-9 to TRBJ2-7; 8 bases match TRBD2. The junction had 0 bases not matched to a gene; V was cut back by 2 bases and J by 3 bases. Germline assignment: CDR1 SEHNR and CDR2 FQNEAQ (reference sequence). CDR3 size: 13 residues. Here the CDR3 reads CASSLSGSYEQYF. The CDR3 region has the DNA TGTGCCAGCAGCTTAAGCGGGAGCTACGAGCAGTACTTC.

The chain links TRBV18 to TRBJ1-1; a possible D gene is TRBD1 (5 bases). The CDR3 is 15 amino acids. Germline CDR1 KGHSH, CDR2 LQKENI. V gave up 3 bases and J gave up 3 bases, with 14 bases separating them. DNA for the CDR3: TGTGCCAGCTCACCTCAGGGTCGGATGGACACTGAAGCTTTCTTT. It encodes CASSPQGRMDTEAFF. The full variable domain, with the rest looked up from reference TRBV18 and TRBJ1-1, is NAGVMQNPRHLVRRRGQEARLRCSPMKGHSHVYWYRQLPEEGLKFMVYLQKENIIDESGMPKERFSAEFPKEGPSILRIQQVVRGDSAAYFCASSPQGRMDTEAFFGQGTRLTVV.

As concerns this clone: The sample holds other DNA sequences that translate to the same CDR3. The chain has TRBV30 and TRBJ1-1, with 7 bases fitting TRBD1. V lost 2 bases and J lost 4; bases outside the gene matches: 1. This CDR3 is built from 12 residues. CDR1 GTSNPN and CDR2 SVGIG come from the germline V gene (reference sequence). This CDR3 is CAWSPGGTEAFF. The CDR3 nucleotides are TGTGCCTGGAGTCCAGGGGGCACTGAAGCTTTCTTT.

The chain has TRBV6-6 and TRBJ1-3, with D tentatively TRBD1 (6 bases). The CDR3 has 15 amino acids. The V and J ends lost 4 bases and 0 bases respectively, with 10 bases between them. Germline values: CDR1 MNHNY, CDR2 SVGAGI (reference sequence). CDR3 loop: CASSLTGLSGNTIYF. The CDR3 coding sequence is TGTGCCAGCAGTTTGACAGGACTCTCTGGAAACACCATATATTTT.

V gene TRBV5-4 combines with J gene TRBJ2-1; D gene uncertain. CDR3 length: 14 amino acids. Germline CDR1 and CDR2: SGHNT and YYREEE (reference sequence). Trimming took off 1 base at V and 9 bases at J, with 14 bases between the two ends. As DNA, the CDR3 is TGTGCCAGCAGCTTGTCTTTCTCCGGCGGTGAGCAGTTCTTC. The encoded protein is CASSLSFSGGEQFF.

V and J are TRBV5-8 and TRBJ1-1; no clear D. Trimming took 4 bases from V and 1 from J, leaving 8 bases between them. This CDR3 is 13 amino acids long. Germline V lookup: CDR1 SGHTS, CDR2 YDEGEE. The CDR3 spells CASSRERNTEAFF. CDR3 coding DNA: TGTGCCAGCAGCCGAGAAAGGAACACTGAAGCTTTCTTT.

V is TRBV4-1 and J is TRBJ1-2; D might be TRBD1 (5 bases). V lost 3 bases and J 0 bases, leaving 11 bases between the germline ends. Germline V gene lookup returns CDR1 MGHRA and CDR2 YSYEKL. This CDR3 comprises 15 residues. The CDR3 nucleotides are TGCGCCAGCAGCCAGCTGACAGACCCTAACTATGGCTACACCTTC. Translating gives CASSQLTDPNYGYTF.

This clone has more than one count but fewer than ten. The V and J genes are TRBV5-4 and TRBJ2-7, with D uncertain. This CDR3 has 12 residues. CDR1 and CDR2 (germline): SGHNT, YYREEE (reference sequence). The ends were cut back, 4 bases at V and 5 bases at J, with 10 bases in the middle. The CDR3 DNA sequence: TGTGCCAGCAGCCCCTCGGTAAACGAGCAGTACTTC. This sequence encodes CASSPSVNEQYF. The variable domain in full, completed from reference TRBV5-4 and TRBJ2-7, reads ETGVTQSPTHLIKTRGQQVTLRCSSQSGHNTVSWYQQALGQGPQFIFQYYREEENGRGNFPPRFSGLQFPNYSSELNVNALELDDSALYLCASSPSVNEQYFGPGTRLTVT.

The genes are TRBV11-2 and TRBJ2-3; TRBD2 might be the D (5 bases). Deletions cut 4 bases from V and 2 bases from J, with 13 bases between. Germline values: CDR1 SGHAT, CDR2 FQNNGV. The CDR3 is made up of 15 amino acids. This CDR3 is CASSSTDSFTDTQYF. Written as DNA, the CDR3 is TGTGCCAGCAGCTCCACGGACTCTTTCACAGATACGCAGTATTTT.